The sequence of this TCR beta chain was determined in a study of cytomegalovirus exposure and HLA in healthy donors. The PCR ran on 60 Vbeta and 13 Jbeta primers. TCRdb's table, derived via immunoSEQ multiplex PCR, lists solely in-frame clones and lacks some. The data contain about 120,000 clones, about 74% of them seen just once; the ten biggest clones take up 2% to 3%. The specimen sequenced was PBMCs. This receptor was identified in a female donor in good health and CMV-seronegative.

The CDR3 spells CASGRGSSGGASTSDTQYF. CDR3 in DNA: TGTGCTAGTGGCCGAGGGTCGAGCGGGGGGGCAAGCACTTCAGATACGCAGTATTTT. The gene calls are TRBV12-5 and TRBJ2-3, with TRBD2 matching over 10 bases. V was pared by 6 bases and J by 4 bases, with 19 bases of the junction left unmatched. The CDR3 is 19 amino acids. Germline V gives CDR1 LGHNT, CDR2 FRNRAP.